Following are 19 T cell receptor beta chains from one sample sequenced in a study of blood T cell repertoires in COVID-19. Generated by immunoSEQ multiplex PCR, the TCRdb table keeps only in-frame clones and is missing some. The sample includes some 320,000 clones, roughly nine tenths seen only once; the top ten take 2.6%. Sequenced input: PBMCs or T cells enriched from blood (not recorded which). The receptor set was obtained from a man between 60 and 70 years old who had recovered from COVID-19.

V usage is TRBV24-1 and J usage is TRBJ1-5; no definite D call. The V gene lost 3 bases and the J gene lost 10 bases, with 9 bases spanning the gap. CDR1 is KGHDR and CDR2 is SFDVKD in the germline V gene. The CDR3 is 12 amino acids. CDR3: CATSDREGPQHF. The CDR3 DNA is TGTGCCACCAGTGATCGGGAGGGCCCCCAGCATTTT.

This chain joins TRBV7-3 and TRBJ2-1; 9 nucleotides match TRBD2. With V trimmed by 3 bases and J by 14 bases, 8 bases remained unmatched. The CDR3 length is 13 residues. Germline V lookup: CDR1 SGHTA, CDR2 FQGTGA. In DNA form, the CDR3 reads TGTGCCAGCAGCTTGCGGCGGGGGGGCCTTGAGTTCTTC. This codes for CASSLRRGGLEFF.

This sequence joins TRBV6-1 and TRBJ1-6, with D possibly being TRBD1 (6 bases). Germline V gene lookup returns CDR1 MNHNS and CDR2 SASEGT. This CDR3 is built from 17 residues. V lost 4 bases to trimming and J lost 0 bases, with 13 bases between them. The CDR3 nucleotides read TGTGCCAGCAGTGGAGACAGGCCGAGCTCCTATAATTCACCCCTCCACTTT. It yields the protein CASSGDRPSSYNSPLHF.

The V and J genes are TRBV6-6 and TRBJ1-5; 10 bases line up with TRBD1. The CDR3 loop spans 15 amino acids. The V gene's germline CDR1 is MNHNY and CDR2 SVGAGI (reference sequence). Trimming cost V 7 bases and J 1 base; bases outside gene matches: 4. CDR3 coding DNA: TGTGCCAGCACTTTGACAGGGGGCAGCAATCAGCCCCAGCATTTT. It specifies CASTLTGGSNQPQHF.

The chain combines TRBV18 with TRBJ1-1; TRBD1 matches 7 bases. CDR3 length: 17 residues. Trimming removed 0 bases from V and 1 base from J; junction bases left unmatched: 8. Per the germline V gene, CDR1 is KGHSH and CDR2 is LQKENI. As DNA, the CDR3 is TGTGCCAGCTCACCACCAAATCGAGGGGGCTCGAACACTGAAGCTTTCTTT. It encodes CASSPPNRGGSNTEAFF.

The CDR3 region has the DNA TGTGCCAGTAGTATATTGAGGGGGGGGAACACTGAAGCTTTCTTT. It codes for CASSILRGGNTEAFF. V gene TRBV19 combines with J gene TRBJ1-1; D might be TRBD1 (6 bases). The CDR3 is 15 residues long. V was shortened by 2 bases and J by 1 base, with 11 bases between the two germline ends. From germline, CDR1 is LNHDA and CDR2 SQIVND (reference sequence).

The chain recombines TRBV18 with TRBJ2-7; TRBD2 is a possible D gene (5 bases). The V end lost 2 bases, the J end lost 3 bases, and 14 bases lay between the germline ends. The CDR3 has 15 residues. Germline CDR1 KGHSH, CDR2 LQKENI. The DNA of the CDR3 is TGTGCCAGCTCACCATCAATTGGTAGCGTCTACGAGCAGTACTTC. This encodes CASSPSIGSVYEQYF.

This chain links TRBV10-3 with TRBJ2-7, with D possibly TRBD1 on 6 matching bases. Germline CDR1 is ENHRY and CDR2 is SYGVKD. The germline V and J ends were trimmed by 3 bases and 3 bases, with 12 bases remaining between them. CDR3 size: 14 residues. The CDR3, as DNA: TGTGCCATCAGTGATTCGACAGGTATCTACGAGCAGTACTTC. Amino acid sequence: CAISDSTGIYEQYF.

V usage is TRBV15 and J usage is TRBJ2-1, with a possible D match to TRBD2 (6 bases). This CDR3 is built from 15 residues. The germline V gene encodes CDR1 LNHNV and CDR2 YYDKDF (reference sequence). The V end was cut by 0 bases, the J end by 5 bases, with 11 bases between. CDR3 sequence reads: CATSRDRSGDNEQFF. Here the CDR3 DNA reads TGTGCCACCAGCAGAGATCGATCGGGGGACAATGAGCAGTTCTTC.

V gene TRBV11-3 combines with J gene TRBJ2-4; 16 positions match TRBD2. The V segment lost 5 bases and the J segment 3 bases; nucleotides outside the gene matches: 10. This CDR3 contains 19 residues. Germline assignment: CDR1 SGHNT and CDR2 YENEEA. The CDR3 reads CASSNPGTSGRGVKNIQYF. CDR3 DNA: TGTGCCAGCAGCAACCCCGGGACTAGCGGGAGGGGCGTCAAAAACATTCAGTACTTC.

This rearrangement joins TRBV3-1 (or the pseudogene TRBV3-2) to TRBJ1-2; 10 nucleotides agree with TRBD1. V was pared by 2 bases and J by 7 bases, with 13 bases of the junction left unmatched. This CDR3 has 17 residues. Germline CDR1 LGHDT, CDR2 YNNKEL (reference sequence). The CDR3 nucleotides are TGTGCCAGCAGCCAACCCCAGTGGGACAGGGGCTCGGGTGGCTACACCTTC. This gives the protein CASSQPQWDRGSGGYTF.

J is TRBJ2-3 and V is TRBV9, with D possibly TRBD2 on 6 matching bases. The CDR3 extends over 15 amino acids. Trimming took off 5 bases at V and 5 bases at J, with 18 bases between the two ends. Germline lookup yields CDR1 SGDLS and CDR2 YYNGEE. In nucleotides, the CDR3 is TGTGCCAGCAGTTACAGCGGGTCCGCTGTAGATACGCAGTATTTT. Its protein product is CASSYSGSAVDTQYF. The variable domain in full, completed from reference TRBV9 and TRBJ2-3, reads DSGVTQTPKHLITATGQRVTLRCSPRSGDLSVYWYQQSLDQGLQFLIQYYNGEERAKGNILERFSAQQFPDLHSELNLSSLELGDSALYFCASSYSGSAVDTQYFGPGTRLTVL.

The genes are TRBV28 and TRBJ1-4; maybe TRBD1 (5 bases). Germline values: CDR1 MDHEN, CDR2 SYDVKM. Trimming pared 6 bases from V and 8 bases from J, leaving 13 bases between. The CDR3 is 13 amino acids. CDR3 protein: CASSRGQDEKLFF. For the CDR3, the DNA is TGTGCCAGCAGCCGCGGACAAGACGAAAAACTGTTTTTT.

The V gene is TRBV2, the J gene TRBJ1-5; possibly TRBD1 for D (5 bases). The CDR3 loop spans 16 amino acids. The V gene lost 5 bases and the J gene lost 1 base, with 15 bases spanning the gap. Germline lookup yields CDR1 SNHLY and CDR2 FYNNEI. The CDR3 reads CASSRGGRKSNQPQHF. The DNA of the CDR3 is TGTGCCAGCAGTAGGGGAGGGAGGAAGAGCAATCAGCCCCAGCATTTT.

The rearrangement uses TRBV7-9 and TRBJ1-3; D is unclear. The CDR3 contains 13 residues. Trimming stripped 2 bases from V and 8 bases from J, with 10 bases between. Germline V lookup: CDR1 SEHNR, CDR2 FQNEAQ (reference sequence). CDR3 bases: TGTGCCAGCAGCTTACTCCTCGGGGACACCATATATTTT. Translating gives CASSLLLGDTIYF.

The genes are TRBV7-8 and TRBJ1-2; 10 nucleotides align to TRBD1. V dropped 2 bases and J dropped 6; count of bases not matched to a gene: 3. The V gene's germline CDR1 is SGHVS and CDR2 FQNEAQ. The CDR3 has 14 residues. DNA for the CDR3: TGTGCCAGCAGCTTAAGACAGGGGGCGCATGGCTACACCTTC. Its translation is CASSLRQGAHGYTF.

As DNA, the CDR3 is TGTGCCGCCGGGGGTCCCGACATAGGTGAAAAACTGTTTTTT. Residues: CAAGGPDIGEKLFF. The gene calls are TRBV30 and TRBJ1-4, with D tentatively TRBD1 (5 bases). Germline V gene data show CDR1 as GTSNPN and CDR2 as SVGIG (reference sequence). The CDR3 consists of 14 residues. V was cut by 8 bases and J by 7 bases, with 20 bases left in between. The full variable domain, completed using reference TRBV30 and TRBJ1-4, is SQTIHQWPATLVQPVGSPLSLECTVEGTSNPNLYWYRQAAGRGLQLLFYSVGIGQISSEVPQNLSASRPQDRQFILSSKKLLLSDSGFYLCAAGGPDIGEKLFFGSGTQLSVL.

The V call is TRBV5-6, the J call TRBJ1-5; D is ambiguous. The germline CDR1 and CDR2 sequences are SGHDT and YYEEEE. The V end was cut by 0 bases, the J end by 2 bases, with 9 bases between. The CDR3 totals 15 residues. CDR3 protein: CASSLGGPGNQPQHF. Here the CDR3 DNA reads TGTGCCAGCAGCTTGGGAGGGCCCGGCAATCAGCCCCAGCATTTT.

V usage is TRBV11-2 and J usage is TRBJ2-3, with 12 bases lining up with TRBD2. CDR1 is SGHAT and CDR2 is FQNNGV in the germline V gene. The CDR3 is 17 residues long. V lost 1 base to trimming and J lost 5 bases; unmatched junction nucleotides: 7. CDR3 sequence (DNA): TGTGCCAGCAGCTTAGTAACTAGCGGGGGGCTTGGAGATACGCAGTATTTT. It specifies CASSLVTSGGLGDTQYF.